This T cell receptor (beta chain) was profiled in a study of shared clonotypes between healthy human individuals. Study-wide findings and caveats: Clonotypes not shared had lower generation probabilities than those common to all four donors. When naive CD4 clonotypes were compared across a few donors, around 5% were shared.

All of the donors resided in Nashville, Tennessee, and each was a Caucasian adult. Trimming at V came to 1 base and at J to 2 bases, leaving 0 bases not matched to a gene. The CDR3 is made up of 15 amino acids. Germline CDR1 LNHNV, CDR2 YYDKDF (reference sequence). DNA at 150 to 200 ng, 25,000 to 35,000 T cell genomes, went into sorted-subset replicate PCRs. The assay was immunoSEQ multiplex PCR, and TCRdb's table has in-frame clones only and misses some. The data show nearly 750,000 clones, just under 75% seen once. On this clone itself: Its antigen is not identified.

The sequenced sample consisted of memory CD4+ T cells sorted from blood. This sample's subset: CD45RA-negative fraction. The sequence came from a woman aged 25 to 39 in good health. This chain connects TRBV15 to TRBJ1-2; 11 bases agree with TRBD1. CDR3 amino acids: CATSRGTGGNYGYTF. DNA for the CDR3: TGTGCCACCAGCAGAGGGACAGGGGGCAACTATGGCTACACCTTC.